This record concerns one T cell receptor (beta chain) sequence. The germline CDR1 and CDR2 sequences are SGHNT and YYREEE (reference sequence). The CDR3 extends over 14 amino acids. V trimming: 5 bases; J trimming: 5 bases; junction bases outside the gene matches: 6. This sample was taken from a study of cytomegalovirus exposure and HLA in healthy donors. Primers included in the PCR were 60 Vbeta and 13 Jbeta primers. Data came from immunoSEQ multiplex PCR; TCRdb stores just in-frame clones and leaves some out. Counted here are 100,000 to 150,000 clones, approximately 69% occurring once; the ten biggest clones make up 3% to 4.5%.

The sequenced sample consisted of PBMCs. The J gene is TRBJ2-2, the V gene TRBV5-4, with 7 bases matching TRBD1. The receptor's source is a man aged 35 to 55 in good health and CMV-seropositive. DNA of the CDR3: TGTGCCAGCAGTCCACAGGGGTGGACCGGGGAGCTGTTTTTT. Protein: CASSPQGWTGELFF.